This TCR beta chain is from a study of T cell repertoires in cytomegalovirus infection. Study-level information: Matching HLA type and CMV infection were both indicated by public TCR beta signatures.

Study-wide results and caveats: The study found HLA-C-restricted CMV-specific TCR beta clonotypes dominating the ex vivo response.

This clonotype has only a few counts. The antigen remains unidentified. TCRdb called the reads again in MiXCR, with one record for every CDR3 protein. The table shows under 350,000 distinct CDR3 sequences, with around 9.6% occurring only once. CDR1 and CDR2 from the germline V gene are DFQATT and SNEGSKA (reference sequence). Trimming stripped 2 bases from V and 6 bases from J, with 13 bases between. This CDR3 is 13 amino acids long. V gene TRBV20-1 combines with J gene TRBJ1-1, with D perhaps TRBD1 (5 bases). The source is a human donor in good health (CMV status not recorded). Some clones in this sample may be carry-over from other donors' samples. Sequences were obtained from PBMCs. For the CDR3, the DNA is TGCAGTGCTAGAATTCTCCCGGGGGCTGAAGCTTTCTTT. It translates to CSARILPGAEAFF.